Below, 16 T cell receptor beta chains from the same sample are listed, as sequenced in a study of T cell changes during pregnancy in multiple sclerosis. Using immunoSEQ multiplex PCR, the repertoire was profiled, and TCRdb retains in-frame clones only, with some absent. The sample has around 19,000 clones, about 84% seen once. The sequences come from CD8+ T cells from peripheral blood mononuclear cells, collected after pregnancy. These receptors originate from a female donor with multiple sclerosis, enrolled in a pregnancy study.

The chain couples TRBV28 to TRBJ2-4, with 14 bases identical to TRBD2. The junction had 11 bases not matched to a gene; V was cut back by 4 bases and J by 6 bases. Germline CDR1 reads MDHEN; CDR2 reads SYDVKM. The CDR3 is 18 amino acids. CDR3 in DNA: TGTGCCAGCAGTTCCATCCCGGGACTAGCGGGAGAAGGAAACATTCAGTACTTC. It translates to CASSSIPGLAGEGNIQYF.

This clone was seen a few times. The rearrangement uses TRBV6-4 and TRBJ2-1; TRBD2 matches at 13 bases. The germline V gene encodes CDR1 MRHNA and CDR2 SNTAGT. Trimming at V came to 4 bases and at J to 6 bases, leaving 0 bases not matched to a gene. The CDR3 is 14 residues long. The CDR3 nucleotides read TGTGCCAGCAGTGGGACTAGCGGGAGCAATGAGCAGTTCTTC. This gives the protein CASSGTSGSNEQFF.

This clone is medium-sized (0.01 to 0.1%). This rearrangement joins TRBV6-4 to TRBJ2-3, with 10 bases identical to TRBD2. There are 16 residues in the CDR3. Germline V gene data show CDR1 as MRHNA and CDR2 as SNTAGT. With 0 bases clipped from V and 5 bases from J, the junction kept 5 bases outside the gene matches. The CDR3 here is CASSDSSGGAVDTQYF. The CDR3 region has the DNA TGTGCCAGCAGTGACTCGAGCGGGGGGGCCGTAGATACGCAGTATTTT.

The chain uses TRBV1 and TRBJ2-7; the D call TRBD1 from the table was never checked on the DNA. TRBV1 is deemed a pseudogene. The CDR3 loop spans 15 amino acids. In nucleotides, the CDR3 is TGCACCAGCAGCCAACAAAGGGACACGTCCTACGAGCAGTACTTC. Its protein product is CTSSQQRDTSYEQYF.

The chain couples TRBV19 to TRBJ2-1; D might be TRBD1 (5 bases). The V and J ends lost 4 bases and 0 bases respectively, with 19 bases between them. This CDR3 comprises 18 residues. CDR1 is LNHDA and CDR2 is SQIVND in the germline V gene (reference sequence). CDR3 coding DNA: TGTGCCAGTAGTACCCCACCTGAAGGGGCGAGCTCCTACAATGAGCAGTTCTTC. It is translated as CASSTPPEGASSYNEQFF.

The chain combines TRBV6-5 with TRBJ1-1; 7 bases fit TRBD1. The germline V gene encodes CDR1 MNHEY and CDR2 SVGAGI. Trimming removed 2 bases from V and 5 bases from J; junction bases left unmatched: 2. The CDR3 loop spans 13 amino acids. The CDR3 here is CASSYLTGTEAFF. CDR3 nucleotides: TGTGCCAGCAGTTACCTGACAGGGACTGAAGCTTTCTTT.

This clone was detected a few times. The rearrangement links TRBV20-1 to TRBJ1-1; D is perhaps TRBD1 (6 bases). The CDR3 is made up of 10 amino acids. Trimming removed 7 bases from V and 7 bases from J, with 10 bases in between. Germline CDR1 is DFQATT and CDR2 is SNEGSKA (reference sequence). The DNA of the CDR3 is TGCAGTGTTTCCAGGGGTGAAGCTTTCTTT. Its translation: CSVSRGEAFF.

This clone was observed once. The chain combines TRBV7-3 with TRBJ2-1; possible D gene TRBD2, 7 bases. The CDR3 extends over 15 amino acids. Germline V gives CDR1 SGHTA, CDR2 FQGTGA. The V gene lost 2 bases and the J gene lost 6 bases, with 14 bases spanning the gap. This CDR3 is CASSLLRGAGNEQFF. The CDR3 DNA follows: TGTGCCAGCAGCTTATTACGGGGGGCCGGCAATGAGCAGTTCTTC.

The genes are TRBV6-6 and TRBJ2-7, with D possibly matching TRBD2 (5 bases). The V and J ends lost 8 bases and 6 bases respectively, with 14 bases between them. This CDR3 is 12 amino acids long. Germline CDR1 reads MNHNY; CDR2 reads SVGAGI (reference sequence). The DNA of the CDR3 is TGTGCCAGCCGCCATCTAGCCGTCGAGCAGTACTTC. It yields the protein CASRHLAVEQYF.

The chain is built from TRBV27 and TRBJ2-5; TRBD1 matches 9 bases. Trimming removed 4 bases from V and 5 bases from J; junction bases left unmatched: 8. The germline CDR1 and CDR2 sequences are MNHEY and SMNVEV (reference sequence). The CDR3 runs to 15 residues. In DNA, the CDR3 is TGTGCCAGCAGTTCCGGACAGGGGAACGGGGAGACCCAGTACTTC. It translates to CASSSGQGNGETQYF.

V and J are TRBV5-1 and TRBJ1-2; TRBD1 aligns across 8 bases. Per germline, CDR1 SGHRS and CDR2 YFSETQ. After removal of 4 bases from V and 6 bases from J, the junction contained 14 bases not matched to a gene. This CDR3 has 16 amino acids. The CDR3 reads CASSHRDRSTIDGYTF. The CDR3 region has the DNA TGCGCCAGCAGCCACCGGGACAGGAGTACCATTGATGGCTACACCTTC.

V usage is TRBV7-8 and J usage is TRBJ2-1; D is unclear. The ends were cut back, 0 bases at V and 4 bases at J, with 4 bases in the middle. The germline CDR1 and CDR2 sequences are SGHVS and FQNEAQ. The CDR3 sequence is 13 residues long. The CDR3 DNA reads as TGTGCCAGCAGCTTAGCTGTATACAATGAGCAGTTCTTC. This gives the protein CASSLAVYNEQFF. Variable domain in full (rest from reference TRBV7-8 and TRBJ2-1): GAGVSQSPRYKVAKRGQDVALRCDPISGHVSLFWYQQALGQGPEFLTYFQNEAQLDKSGLPSDRFFAERPEGSVSTLKIQRTQQEDSAVYLCASSLAVYNEQFFGPGTRLTVL.

The chain is built from TRBV28 and TRBJ1-1, with D perhaps matching TRBD1 (5 bases). Between the trimmed V and J ends, which lost 3 bases and 5 bases, there was a span of 13 bases. Germline values: CDR1 MDHEN, CDR2 SYDVKM. The CDR3 runs 14 residues. CDR3 sequence (DNA): TGTGCCAGCAGTTTTGTCAGCCGGGGGACTGAAGCTTTCTTT. Its protein is CASSFVSRGTEAFF.

The rearrangement joins TRBV27 to TRBJ2-7; tentatively, D is TRBD1 (6 bases). The germline V gene encodes CDR1 MNHEY and CDR2 SMNVEV (reference sequence). There are 14 residues in the CDR3. V dropped 7 bases and J dropped 2 bases, with 15 bases sitting between them. This CDR3 reads CASTTSGQAYEQYF. As DNA, the CDR3 is TGTGCCAGCACCACCTCGGGACAAGCCTACGAGCAGTACTTC.

The genes are TRBV10-3 and TRBJ2-3; D unclear. The CDR3 is 13 amino acids. In germline, CDR1 is ENHRY, CDR2 SYGVKD. The V gene lost 4 bases and the J gene lost 6 bases, with 11 bases spanning the gap. The CDR3 DNA reads TGTGCCATCAGTGTCCAGAAAGCGGATACGCAGTATTTT. It is translated as CAISVQKADTQYF.

The V call is TRBV5-4, the J call TRBJ1-2; D unclear. The CDR3 covers 14 residues. Germline V gene sequence: CDR1 SGHNT, CDR2 YYREEE (reference sequence). Trimming pared 0 bases from V and 4 bases from J, leaving 10 bases between. CDR3 sequence reads: CASSLDRSSYGYTF. CDR3 nucleotides: TGTGCCAGCAGCTTGGATCGGTCAAGCTATGGCTACACCTTC.